This passage covers 14 T cell receptor beta chains from one sample sequenced in a study of T-cell reconstitution after alpha-beta-depleted transplantation in children. For TCRbeta, the library was prepared with unique molecular identifiers. TCRdb passed the PCR reads through MiXCR, listing each CDR3 protein once. Among 780,000 or so distinct CDR3 sequences listed, approximately 15% were seen once. Sequenced material: PBMCs, mostly from graft donor cells, taken 360 days after TCRalphabeta/CD19-depleted stem cell transplant. These receptor sequences come from a male patient younger than 18 who had a stem cell transplant for acute lymphoblastic leukemia, so the T cells may come from the graft donor.

This clonotype was detected only a few times. This chain links TRBV20-1 with TRBJ2-1; unclear D gene. CDR3 length: 14 amino acids. Trimming removed 3 bases from V and 6 bases from J, with 15 bases in between. CDR1 and CDR2 from the germline V gene are DFQATT and SNEGSKA (reference sequence). For the CDR3, the DNA is TGCAGTGCTAGTTCCATGGTTTACGGCAATGAGCAGTTCTTC. Its protein is CSASSMVYGNEQFF.

This rearrangement joins TRBV6-1 to TRBJ2-4, with 14 bases matching TRBD2. J gave up 7 bases and V 6 bases, and 5 bases lay outside the gene matches. The CDR3 has 15 residues. The germline CDR1 and CDR2 sequences are MNHNS and SASEGT. The CDR3 sequence: CASRAGTSGGNIQYF. The CDR3 DNA reads as TGTGCCAGCAGGGCCGGGACTAGCGGGGGTAACATTCAGTACTTC.

The rearrangement uses TRBV7-9 and TRBJ2-7; no reliable D call. Trimming shortened V by 5 bases and J by 7 bases, and 15 bases separated the two germline ends. Germline V lookup: CDR1 SEHNR, CDR2 FQNEAQ (reference sequence). The CDR3 is made up of 13 amino acids. The CDR3 reads CASSDDGPWEQYF. DNA of the CDR3: TGTGCCAGCAGCGACGACGGGCCGTGGGAGCAGTACTTC.

The chain is built from TRBV28 and TRBJ2-7; TRBD2 matches at 9 bases. The V and J ends lost 5 bases and 0 bases, in that order; junction bases with no gene match: 5. The CDR3 totals 15 residues. Germline V gene sequence: CDR1 MDHEN, CDR2 SYDVKM. The CDR3 sequence is CASSHQTSGSYEQYF. CDR3 nucleotides: TGTGCCAGCAGTCACCAGACTAGCGGCTCCTACGAGCAGTACTTC.

This clonotype was seen a few times. The rearrangement uses TRBV25-1 and TRBJ2-7, with 9 bases identical to TRBD2. The germline gives CDR1 MGHDK, CDR2 SYGVNS. The CDR3 length is 16 residues. J lost 4 bases, V lost 2 bases, and 9 bases had no gene match. CDR3 in amino acids: CASSERVAGAKYEQYF. The DNA for the CDR3 is TGTGCCAGCAGTGAACGTGTAGCGGGAGCTAAGTACGAGCAGTACTTC.

The chain recombines TRBV13 with TRBJ2-3, with 11 bases that match TRBD2. The CDR3 is 18 residues long. V gave up 0 bases and J gave up 4 bases; unmatched junction bases: 9. Germline assignment: CDR1 PRHDT and CDR2 FYEKMQ (reference sequence). The CDR3 is CASSLGLTSGRFADTQYF. CDR3 in DNA: TGTGCCAGCAGCTTAGGCCTAACTAGCGGGAGATTCGCAGATACGCAGTATTTT.

This rearrangement joins TRBV12-3 or TRBV12-4 to TRBJ2-1; 8 bases line up with TRBD1. The V and J ends lost 6 bases and 6 bases, in that order; junction bases with no gene match: 1. The CDR3 length is 12 residues. This CDR3 reads CASRTGVNEQFF. The CDR3 DNA sequence: TGTGCCAGCAGGACAGGGGTCAATGAGCAGTTCTTC.

In its sample, this clonotype was seen many times. The J gene is TRBJ2-7, the V gene TRBV7-6; 7 nucleotides line up with TRBD2. CDR3 length: 17 amino acids. The V gene end was trimmed by 1 base and the J gene end by 3 bases; junction bases not matched to a gene: 12. Germline CDR1 SGHVS, CDR2 FNYEAQ. The CDR3 DNA is TGTGCCAGCAGCTTAGAAGCGGGAAATACCCTTGTCTACGAGCAGTACTTC. Its translation: CASSLEAGNTLVYEQYF. Complete variable domain (other parts from reference TRBV7-6 and TRBJ2-7): GAGVSQSPRYKVTKRGQDVALRCDPISGHVSLYWYRQALGQGPEFLTYFNYEAQQDKSGLPNDRFSAERPEGSISTLTIQRTEQRDSAMYRCASSLEAGNTLVYEQYFGPGTRLTVT.

The rearrangement uses TRBV11-2 and TRBJ1-1; D may be TRBD1 (6 bases). CDR1 and CDR2 from the germline V gene are SGHAT and FQNNGV. V lost 6 bases and J lost 5, with 13 bases in between. The CDR3 is 13 residues long. The CDR3 reads CASRSTGLTEAFF. CDR3 DNA: TGTGCCAGCAGAAGCACAGGGTTGACTGAAGCTTTCTTT. Based on the CDR3 plus reference TRBV11-2 and TRBJ1-1, the full variable domain is EAGVAQSPRYKIIEKRQSVAFWCNPISGHATLYWYQQILGQGPKLLIQFQNNGVVDDSQLPKDRFSAERLKGVDSTLKIQPAKLEDSAVYLCASRSTGLTEAFFGQGTRLTVV.

In its sample, this clonotype was seen many times. The chain carries TRBV5-1 and TRBJ2-7, with a weak D call TRBD2 (5 bases). This CDR3 is built from 15 residues. Germline CDR1 SGHRS, CDR2 YFSETQ. V gave up 0 bases and J gave up 0 bases, with 10 bases separating them. CDR3 protein: CASSLERGYSYEQYF. DNA for the CDR3: TGCGCCAGCAGCTTGGAACGGGGATACTCCTACGAGCAGTACTTC.

The gene calls are TRBV5-1 and TRBJ2-7; TRBD1 matches 8 bases. This CDR3 spans 15 amino acids. Trimming cost V 2 bases and J 5 bases; bases outside gene matches: 9. Germline loops: CDR1 SGHRS, CDR2 YFSETQ. CDR3: CASSLVSGGVDEQYF. CDR3 DNA sequence: TGCGCCAGCAGCTTAGTGTCAGGGGGCGTCGACGAGCAGTACTTC. Supplemented by reference TRBV5-1 and TRBJ2-7, the full variable domain reads KAGVTQTPRYLIKTRGQQVTLSCSPISGHRSVSWYQQTPGQGLQFLFEYFSETQRNKGNFPGRFSGRQFSNSRSEMNVSTLELGDSALYLCASSLVSGGVDEQYFGPGTRLTVT.

This clonotype was detected a few times. The rearrangement uses TRBV20-1 and TRBJ2-7; D ambiguous. CDR1 is DFQATT, CDR2 SNEGSKA, per germline (reference sequence). The CDR3 length is 13 residues. V lost 1 base and J 3 bases, leaving 10 bases between the germline ends. Here the CDR3 reads CSARVRPGYEQYF. The CDR3 region has the DNA TGCAGTGCTAGAGTCAGGCCCGGCTACGAGCAGTACTTC.

The chain recombines TRBV5-1 with TRBJ1-2; TRBD1 aligns across 9 bases. Germline V CDR1 and CDR2: SGHRS, YFSETQ. The CDR3 consists of 13 residues. With V trimmed by 3 bases and J by 5 bases, 2 bases remained unmatched. In DNA form, the CDR3 reads TGCGCCAGCAGCTGGACAGGGGAGTATGGCTACACCTTC. This translates into CASSWTGEYGYTF.

This clonotype was recorded a few times. The V and J genes are TRBV7-8 and TRBJ1-4; D call uncertain. V lost 3 bases and J lost 4, with 6 bases in between. This CDR3 spans 13 amino acids. Germline CDR1 SGHVS, CDR2 FQNEAQ. In DNA form, the CDR3 reads TGTGCCAGCAGCTTCCGGATTAATGAAAAACTGTTTTTT. This encodes CASSFRINEKLFF.